A single sample gave rise to the 8 T cell receptor beta chains below, sequenced in a study of blood T cell repertoires in COVID-19. Here immunoSEQ multiplex PCR was the method, and the copy in TCRdb shows in-frame clones only, minus some. Among under 55,000 clones listed, 86% were seen once. The sequenced sample was peripheral blood. These receptors all come from a man aged 40-50 years with active COVID-19.

The CDR3 DNA reads as TGTGCCAGTACCCAGCTCCCGGGACAGGGGGCATGGGGCTCCTACAATGAGCAGTTCTTC. This encodes CASTQLPGQGAWGSYNEQFF. The chain uses TRBV19 and TRBJ2-1; 12 bases map to TRBD1. Germline lookup yields CDR1 LNHDA and CDR2 SQIVND (reference sequence). This CDR3 is built from 20 residues. With 7 bases clipped from V and 0 bases from J, the junction kept 16 bases outside the gene matches.

This clone was detected only a few times. The chain links TRBV30 to TRBJ1-5; D may be TRBD1 (6 bases). The ends were cut back, 2 bases at V and 6 bases at J, with 11 bases in the middle. CDR1 and CDR2 from the germline V gene are GTSNPN and SVGIG (reference sequence). The CDR3 extends over 13 amino acids. The CDR3 spells CAWSRGASQPQHF. The CDR3 nucleotides read TGTGCCTGGAGTCGGGGGGCTAGTCAGCCCCAGCATTTT.

The rearrangement joins TRBV10-3 to TRBJ2-3, with D perhaps matching TRBD2 (5 bases). The germline V gene encodes CDR1 ENHRY and CDR2 SYGVKD. CDR3 length equals 15 residues. Deletions cut 4 bases from V and 0 bases from J, with 11 bases between. For the CDR3, the DNA is TGTGCCATCAGTGTCGAAGGCGGGAGCACAGATACGCAGTATTTT. As protein: CAISVEGGSTDTQYF.

A single count supports this clone. The chain links TRBV7-9 to TRBJ2-1; 10 nucleotides line up with TRBD2. After removal of 9 bases from V and 10 bases from J, the junction contained 12 bases not matched to a gene. The germline CDR1 and CDR2 sequences are SEHNR and FQNEAQ (reference sequence). CDR3 length equals 14 residues. The CDR3 nucleotides read TGTGCCAGGGGTGTAAGCGGGAGGGCCTCGGAGCAGTTCTTC. As protein: CARGVSGRASEQFF.

This clone was seen only a few times. The J gene is TRBJ1-2, the V gene TRBV5-1; D call uncertain. Trimming pared 3 bases from V and 1 base from J, leaving 13 bases between. The germline V gene has CDR1 SGHRS and CDR2 YFSETQ. The CDR3 is 15 residues long. The DNA for the CDR3 is TGCGCCAGCAGCTCTCGGGGTATAGGTAACTATGGCTACACCTTC. The encoded protein is CASSSRGIGNYGYTF.

J is TRBJ1-3 and V is TRBV5-6; tentatively, D is TRBD1 (6 bases). Germline V CDR1 and CDR2: SGHDT, YYEEEE. This CDR3 comprises 16 residues. The V and J ends lost 3 bases and 3 bases respectively, with 16 bases between them. For the CDR3, the DNA is TGTGCCAGCAGCTCCGGGGGGCGCAGGGATGGAAACACCATATATTTT. This encodes CASSSGGRRDGNTIYF.

The chain employs TRBV18 and TRBJ2-7, with D perhaps matching TRBD1 (6 bases). The germline V and J ends were trimmed by 6 bases and 1 base, with 13 bases remaining between them. The CDR3 length is 14 residues. The germline V gene has CDR1 KGHSH and CDR2 LQKENI. The CDR3 protein is CASSPGTKSYEQYF. CDR3 nucleotides: TGTGCCAGCTCCCCCGGGACAAAATCCTACGAGCAGTACTTC. Full variable domain (outside the CDR3, taken from reference TRBV18 and TRBJ2-7): NAGVMQNPRHLVRRRGQEARLRCSPMKGHSHVYWYRQLPEEGLKFMVYLQKENIIDESGMPKERFSAEFPKEGPSILRIQQVVRGDSAAYFCASSPGTKSYEQYFGPGTRLTVT.

This rearrangement joins TRBV5-1 to TRBJ2-1; 9 bases match TRBD1. The CDR3 runs to 13 residues. Germline V gene lookup returns CDR1 SGHRS and CDR2 YFSETQ. J lost 10 bases, V lost 4 bases, and 6 bases had no gene match. DNA of the CDR3: TGCGCCAGCAGCGGTGGACAGGGGCGGGAGCAGTTCTTC. Translating it yields CASSGGQGREQFF. Full variable domain (remainder filled in from reference TRBV5-1 and TRBJ2-1): KAGVTQTPRYLIKTRGQQVTLSCSPISGHRSVSWYQQTPGQGLQFLFEYFSETQRNKGNFPGRFSGRQFSNSRSEMNVSTLELGDSALYLCASSGGQGREQFFGPGTRLTVL.